The 22 T cell receptor beta chains in this list originate from one sample, sequenced in a study of cytomegalovirus exposure and HLA in healthy donors (dated by TCRdb to 2017 to 2019). Library preparation employed the immunoSEQ multiplex PCR assay. A mixture of 60 forward primers for TCR Vbeta segments and 13 reverse primers for TCR Jbeta segments was used in the multiplex PCR. This immuneACCESS table, as held by TCRdb, lists in-frame sequences with V and J called but not all clones. Of the missing ones, under half trace to an unresolved V gene in checked studies; the others have no known cause. Recorded for this sample are approximately 150,000 clones; approximately 62% of them occurred a single time. Of the sample, approximately 1.5% falls within the top ten clones. The sequenced sample consisted of PBMCs. Receptors were obtained from a man in his forties or fifties in good health and CMV-seronegative.

The chain uses TRBV7-2 and TRBJ1-5; D is possibly TRBD1 (5 bases). Germline CDR1 is SGHTA and CDR2 is FQGNSA. CDR3 size: 18 residues. Deletions cut 5 bases from V and 1 base from J, with 21 bases between. The CDR3 nucleotides read TGTGCCAGCAGCCTCAAGAAGGGGCAGGGCAAGAGCAATCAGCCCCAGCATTTT. This encodes CASSLKKGQGKSNQPQHF.

The V call is TRBV11-2, the J call TRBJ2-5; 12 positions agree with TRBD2. Losses at the gene ends were 3 bases for V and 5 bases for J; bases not matched to a gene: 10. This CDR3 is 17 amino acids long. CDR1 is SGHAT and CDR2 is FQNNGV in the germline V gene. The CDR3 sequence is CASSFRTSGARRETQYF. For the CDR3, the DNA is TGTGCCAGCAGCTTCCGGACTAGCGGGGCTCGGAGGGAGACCCAGTACTTC.

The V call is TRBV7-3, the J call TRBJ2-3; the D is unclear. The germline gives CDR1 SGHTA, CDR2 FQGTGA. The V end was cut by 1 base, the J end by 0 bases, with 8 bases between. The CDR3 has 15 residues. CDR3 in DNA: TGTGCCAGCAGCTTAAGGGCCGAAAGCACAGATACGCAGTATTTT. Encoded protein: CASSLRAESTDTQYF.

Worth noting for this clone: No conserved phenylalanine or tryptophan is present at the end of the CDR3, so a read error is the likely explanation. The rearrangement links TRBV5-1 to TRBJ1-1; tentatively, D is TRBD1 (5 bases). The V gene's germline CDR1 is SGHRS and CDR2 YFSETQ. The CDR3 length is 19 residues. Trimming shortened V by 0 bases and J by 1 base, and 22 bases separated the two germline ends. The CDR3 DNA is TGCGCCAGCAGCTTGGGTGCGGGGCGGGGCCGGGGTGAGAACACTGAAGCTTTCCTT. Translation gives CASSLGAGRGRGENTEAFL.

V is TRBV28 and J is TRBJ1-1, with D possibly matching TRBD1 (5 bases). The CDR3 extends over 13 amino acids. The V end lost 6 bases, the J end lost 5 bases, and 13 bases lay between the germline ends. Germline loops: CDR1 MDHEN, CDR2 SYDVKM. The CDR3 DNA sequence: TGTGCCAGCAGGCAAAGCCGGGGGACTGAAGCTTTCTTT. It translates to CASRQSRGTEAFF.

This chain joins TRBV25-1 and TRBJ1-2; the D is unclear. Trimming shortened V by 3 bases and J by 2 bases, and 16 bases separated the two germline ends. The CDR3 is 16 amino acids. Germline V gene lookup returns CDR1 MGHDK and CDR2 SYGVNS. CDR3 amino acids: CASSELADYGNYGYTF. In nucleotides, the CDR3 is TGTGCCAGCAGTGAGCTTGCGGATTACGGGAACTATGGCTACACCTTC.

This clone was seen a few times. The chain has TRBV5-6 and TRBJ1-5; 9 bases match TRBD1. CDR3 length equals 16 residues. Per germline, CDR1 SGHDT and CDR2 YYEEEE. After removal of 3 bases from V and 5 bases from J, the junction contained 9 bases not matched to a gene. The CDR3 nucleotides are TGTGCCAGCAGCTCCGGGACAGGGAGGACGGATCAGCCCCAGCATTTT. This sequence encodes CASSSGTGRTDQPQHF.

This clone has only a few counts. This chain connects TRBV6-1 to TRBJ1-1, with a possible D match to TRBD1 (6 bases). The CDR3 contains 14 residues. V was shortened by 5 bases and J by 1 base, with 11 bases between the two germline ends. Germline values: CDR1 MNHNS, CDR2 SASEGT. The CDR3 protein is CASSKTGPNTEAFF. Written as DNA, the CDR3 is TGTGCCAGCAGTAAAACAGGGCCGAACACTGAAGCTTTCTTT.

This clone appeared a few times. The V gene is TRBV27, the J gene TRBJ2-1, with TRBD2 matching 8 bases. J was trimmed by 4 bases and V by 10 bases; bases with no gene match: 9. Per germline, CDR1 MNHEY and CDR2 SMNVEV (reference sequence). The CDR3 spans 14 residues. CDR3 bases: TGTGCCACCCACGGGCGGGGGGTATACAATGAGCAGTTCTTC. Amino acids: CATHGRGVYNEQFF.

This clone was seen more than once but under ten times. J is TRBJ2-2 and V is TRBV6-1; tentatively, D is TRBD2 (6 bases). CDR1 is MNHNS, CDR2 SASEGT, per germline. This CDR3 contains 14 residues. The ends were cut back, 6 bases at V and 3 bases at J, with 11 bases in the middle. CDR3 DNA: TGTGCCAGCAGGAGAGGGGAGGACACCGGGGAGCTGTTTTTT. Protein: CASRRGEDTGELFF.

As DNA, the CDR3 is TGTGCCAGCAGCCAAAAGGACAGGCGATCCCTACAAGAGACCCAGTACTTC. Translation gives CASSQKDRRSLQETQYF. The rearrangement links TRBV14 to TRBJ2-5, with TRBD1 matching 7 bases. With V trimmed by 2 bases and J by 2 bases, 11 bases remained unmatched. CDR1 and CDR2 from the germline V gene are SGHDN and FVKESK. The CDR3 spans 17 residues.

In this sample, this clone turned up a few times. The CDR3 loop reads CASSQDLGSPLHF. CDR3 bases: TGTGCCAGCAGCCAAGACCTAGGTTCACCCCTCCACTTT. This rearrangement joins TRBV4-2 to TRBJ1-6, with D hard to call. Germline assignment: CDR1 LGHNA and CDR2 YNFKEQ. The CDR3 extends over 13 amino acids. V gave up 0 bases and J gave up 9 bases, with 6 bases separating them.

The chain employs TRBV18 and TRBJ1-1, with 12 bases that match TRBD1. The CDR3 is 17 amino acids. Trimming cost V 5 bases and J 0 bases; bases outside gene matches: 7. The germline CDR1 and CDR2 sequences are KGHSH and LQKENI. This CDR3 is CASSALGTGGVNTEAFF. In DNA form, the CDR3 reads TGTGCCAGCTCAGCCCTCGGGACAGGGGGCGTGAACACTGAAGCTTTCTTT.

At least ten counts were recorded for this clone. V gene TRBV2 combines with J gene TRBJ2-7, with 12 positions matching TRBD1. V was pared by 5 bases and J by 6 bases, with 5 bases of the junction left unmatched. The length of the CDR3 is 14 residues. From germline, CDR1 is SNHLY and CDR2 FYNNEI. The CDR3 sequence is CASSPPGQGAEQYF. The DNA of the CDR3 is TGTGCCAGCAGTCCCCCGGGACAGGGGGCCGAGCAGTACTTC.

This chain links TRBV2 with TRBJ2-3; D perhaps matches TRBD1 (6 bases). CDR1 SNHLY and CDR2 FYNNEI come from the germline V gene. Trimming took 7 bases from V and 2 from J, leaving 7 bases between them. The CDR3 is made up of 12 amino acids. The CDR3 loop reads CASNRDTDTQYF. The CDR3 DNA follows: TGTGCCAGCAACAGGGACACAGATACGCAGTATTTT. Looking up the rest from reference TRBV2 and TRBJ2-3 gives the full variable domain: EPEVTQTPSHQVTQMGQEVILRCVPISNHLYFYWYRQILGQKVEFLVSFYNNEISEKSEIFDDQFSVERPDGSNFTLKIRSTKLEDSAMYFCASNRDTDTQYFGPGTRLTVL.

V is TRBV9 and J is TRBJ2-5; the match to TRBD2 covers 16 bases. CDR3 length: 18 residues. V lost 4 bases, J lost 4 bases, and 10 bases stayed unmatched. Looked up from germline, CDR1 is SGDLS and CDR2 is YYNGEE. Here the CDR3 DNA reads TGTGCCAGCAGCTTGGGACTAGCGGGGGGGCCCGTAGGAGAGACCCAGTACTTC. This codes for CASSLGLAGGPVGETQYF.

In this sample, this clone turned up a few times. The J gene is TRBJ1-2, the V gene TRBV7-2; 9 bases match TRBD1. CDR3 size: 13 residues. V lost 5 bases, J lost 8 bases, and 6 bases stayed unmatched. Germline V lookup: CDR1 SGHTA, CDR2 FQGNSA. The CDR3 reads CASSPTGGRGYTF. CDR3 DNA: TGTGCCAGCAGCCCGACAGGGGGGAGGGGCTACACCTTC.

The chain couples TRBV2 to TRBJ2-5; D might be TRBD2 (7 bases). The CDR3 is 16 residues long. Germline V gene lookup returns CDR1 SNHLY and CDR2 FYNNEI. Trimming took 6 bases from V and 6 from J, leaving 23 bases between them. This chain's CDR3 is CASRDPWAGAGKTQYF. The CDR3 DNA is TGTGCCAGCAGGGACCCCTGGGCGGGGGCGGGAAAGACCCAGTACTTC.

This clone was recorded a few times. This chain uses TRBV7-8 with TRBJ2-6, with 11 bases aligning to TRBD2. The CDR3 is 19 residues long. Germline CDR1 and CDR2: SGHVS and FQNEAQ. The trim removed 1 base at V and 4 bases at J, leaving 9 bases unmatched. The CDR3 bases are TGTGCCAGCAGCTTAGTACTAGCGGGGGCCTCGGGAGGGGCCAACGTCCTGACTTTC. Translated: CASSLVLAGASGGANVLTF.

The chain employs TRBV7-2 and TRBJ1-5, with D unclear. This CDR3 is 13 amino acids long. Deletions cut 1 base from V and 6 bases from J, with 7 bases between. The V gene's germline CDR1 is SGHTA and CDR2 FQGNSA. The CDR3 bases are TGTGCCAGCAGCTTAGGGGCTTTTCAGCCCCAGCATTTT. This translates into CASSLGAFQPQHF.

This clone was counted between two and nine times. The rearrangement joins TRBV27 to TRBJ2-1; 15 bases match TRBD2. This CDR3 is built from 15 residues. Germline lookup yields CDR1 MNHEY and CDR2 SMNVEV (reference sequence). V was pared by 7 bases and J by 15 bases, with 13 bases of the junction left unmatched. CDR3 DNA: TGTGCCAGCACCCCTAGGGGACTAGCGGGGGGCCTCGGGTTCTTC. This translates into CASTPRGLAGGLGFF.

The chain has TRBV5-4 and TRBJ2-3; possibly TRBD2 for D (7 bases). Trimming took 4 bases from V and 0 from J, leaving 12 bases between them. Germline assignment: CDR1 SGHNT and CDR2 YYREEE (reference sequence). The CDR3 sequence is 15 residues long. The CDR3 region is CASSTGGPSTDTQYF. CDR3 bases: TGTGCCAGCAGCACGGGGGGCCCGAGCACAGATACGCAGTATTTT.